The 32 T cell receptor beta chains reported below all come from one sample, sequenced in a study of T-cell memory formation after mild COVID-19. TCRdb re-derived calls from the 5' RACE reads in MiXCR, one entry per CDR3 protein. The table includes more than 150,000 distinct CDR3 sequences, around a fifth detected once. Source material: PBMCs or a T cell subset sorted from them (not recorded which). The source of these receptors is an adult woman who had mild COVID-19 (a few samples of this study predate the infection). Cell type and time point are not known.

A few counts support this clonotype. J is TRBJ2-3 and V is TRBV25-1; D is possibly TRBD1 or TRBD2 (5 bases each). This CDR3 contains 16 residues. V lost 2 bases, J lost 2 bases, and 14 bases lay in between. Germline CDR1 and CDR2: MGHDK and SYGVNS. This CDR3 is CASSEGGTSPTDTQYF. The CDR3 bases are TGTGCCAGCAGTGAAGGGGGTACTAGTCCCACAGATACGCAGTATTTT. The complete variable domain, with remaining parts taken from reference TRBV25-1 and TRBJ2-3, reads EADIYQTPRYLVIGTGKKITLECSQTMGHDKMYWYQQDPGMELHLIHYSYGVNSTEKGDLSSESTVSRIRTEHFPLTLESARPSHTSQYLCASSEGGTSPTDTQYFGPGTRLTVL.

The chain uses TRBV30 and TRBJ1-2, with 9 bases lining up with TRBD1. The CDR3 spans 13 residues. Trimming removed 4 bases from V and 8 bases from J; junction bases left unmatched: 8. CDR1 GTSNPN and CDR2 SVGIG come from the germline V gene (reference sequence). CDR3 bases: TGTGCCTGGACCGAGGACAGGGGTGAAGGCTACACCTTC. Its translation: CAWTEDRGEGYTF.

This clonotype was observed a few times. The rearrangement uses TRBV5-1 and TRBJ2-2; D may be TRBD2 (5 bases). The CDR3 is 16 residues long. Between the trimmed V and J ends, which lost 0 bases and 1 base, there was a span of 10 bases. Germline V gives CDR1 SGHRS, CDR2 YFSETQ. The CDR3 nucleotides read TGCGCCAGCAGCTTGGTTGGTAGCGTGAACACCGGGGAGCTGTTTTTT. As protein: CASSLVGSVNTGELFF. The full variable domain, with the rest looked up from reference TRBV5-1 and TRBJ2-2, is KAGVTQTPRYLIKTRGQQVTLSCSPISGHRSVSWYQQTPGQGLQFLFEYFSETQRNKGNFPGRFSGRQFSNSRSEMNVSTLELGDSALYLCASSLVGSVNTGELFFGEGSRLTVL.

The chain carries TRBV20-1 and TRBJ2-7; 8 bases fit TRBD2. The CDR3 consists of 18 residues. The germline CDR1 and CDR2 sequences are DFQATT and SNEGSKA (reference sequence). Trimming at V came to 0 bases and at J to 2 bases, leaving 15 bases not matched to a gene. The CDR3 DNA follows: TGCAGTGCTAGAGACTTTTTGACTAGCGAGCCCTATCCCTACGAGCAGTACTTC. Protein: CSARDFLTSEPYPYEQYF.

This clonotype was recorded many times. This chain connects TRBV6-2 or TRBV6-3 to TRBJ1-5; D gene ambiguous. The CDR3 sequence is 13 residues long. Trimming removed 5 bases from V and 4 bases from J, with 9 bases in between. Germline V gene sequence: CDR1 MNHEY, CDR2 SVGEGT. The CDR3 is CASSPGPNQPQHF. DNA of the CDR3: TGTGCCAGCAGTCCTGGCCCTAATCAGCCCCAGCATTTT.

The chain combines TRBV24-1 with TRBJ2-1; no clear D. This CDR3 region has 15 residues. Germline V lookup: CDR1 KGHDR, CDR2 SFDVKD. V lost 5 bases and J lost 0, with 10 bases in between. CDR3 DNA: TGTGCCACCAGTGTCGCCAGCTACTCCTACAATGAGCAGTTCTTC. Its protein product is CATSVASYSYNEQFF.

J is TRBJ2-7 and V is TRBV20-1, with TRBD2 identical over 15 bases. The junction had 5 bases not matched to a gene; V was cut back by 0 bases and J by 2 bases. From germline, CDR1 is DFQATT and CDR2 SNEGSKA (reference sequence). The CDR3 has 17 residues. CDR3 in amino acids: CSARETGLAGGAYEQYF. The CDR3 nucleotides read TGCAGTGCTAGAGAAACGGGACTAGCGGGGGGTGCCTACGAGCAGTACTTC.

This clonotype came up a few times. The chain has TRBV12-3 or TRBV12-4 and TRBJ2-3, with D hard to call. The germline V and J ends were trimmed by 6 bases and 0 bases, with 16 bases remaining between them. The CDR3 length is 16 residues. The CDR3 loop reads CASSPRPTSSTDTQYF. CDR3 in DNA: TGTGCCAGCAGCCCCCGTCCCACTTCTAGCACAGATACGCAGTATTTT.

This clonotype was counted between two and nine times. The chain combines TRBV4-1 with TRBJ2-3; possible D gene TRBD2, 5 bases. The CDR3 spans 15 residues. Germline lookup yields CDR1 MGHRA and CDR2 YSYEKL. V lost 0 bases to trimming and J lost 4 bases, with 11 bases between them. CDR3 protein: CASSQELNGADTQYF. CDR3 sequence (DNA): TGCGCCAGCAGCCAAGAATTGAACGGGGCAGATACGCAGTATTTT.

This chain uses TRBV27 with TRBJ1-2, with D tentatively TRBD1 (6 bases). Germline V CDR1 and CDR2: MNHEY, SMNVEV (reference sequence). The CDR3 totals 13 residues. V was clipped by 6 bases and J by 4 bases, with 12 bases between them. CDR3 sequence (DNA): TGTGCCAGCAGCGGGGGGCGGGTCTATGGCTACACCTTC. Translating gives CASSGGRVYGYTF.

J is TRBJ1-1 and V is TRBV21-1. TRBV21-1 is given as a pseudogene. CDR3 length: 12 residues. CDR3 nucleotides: TGTGCCAGCAGCAAAGGGGGAACTGAAGCTTTCTTT. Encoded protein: CASSKGGTEAFF.

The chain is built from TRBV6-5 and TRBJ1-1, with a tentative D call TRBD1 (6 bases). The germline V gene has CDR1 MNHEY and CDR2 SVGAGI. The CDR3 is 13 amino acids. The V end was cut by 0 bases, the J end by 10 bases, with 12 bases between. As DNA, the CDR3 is TGTGCCAGCAGTTACTCACAGGGTATTGTAGCTTTCTTT. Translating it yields CASSYSQGIVAFF.

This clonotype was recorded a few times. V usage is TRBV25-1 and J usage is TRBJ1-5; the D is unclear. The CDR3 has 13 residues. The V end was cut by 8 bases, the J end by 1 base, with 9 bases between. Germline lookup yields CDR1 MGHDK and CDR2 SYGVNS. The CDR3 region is CASGIRSNQPQHF. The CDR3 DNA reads TGTGCCAGCGGGATTAGGAGCAATCAGCCCCAGCATTTT.

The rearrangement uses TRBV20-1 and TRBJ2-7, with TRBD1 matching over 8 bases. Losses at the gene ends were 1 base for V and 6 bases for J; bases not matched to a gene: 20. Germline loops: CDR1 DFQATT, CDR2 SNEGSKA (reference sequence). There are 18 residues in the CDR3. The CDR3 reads CSARGMDRAKSFGGEQYF. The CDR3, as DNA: TGCAGTGCTAGAGGGATGGACAGGGCCAAGTCCTTCGGGGGCGAGCAGTACTTC.

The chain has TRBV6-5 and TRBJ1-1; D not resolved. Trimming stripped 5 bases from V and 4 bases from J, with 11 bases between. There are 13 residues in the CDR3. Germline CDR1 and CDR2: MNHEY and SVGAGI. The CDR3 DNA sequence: TGTGCCAGCAGTAGCGTTCCTAGCACTGAAGCTTTCTTT. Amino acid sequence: CASSSVPSTEAFF.

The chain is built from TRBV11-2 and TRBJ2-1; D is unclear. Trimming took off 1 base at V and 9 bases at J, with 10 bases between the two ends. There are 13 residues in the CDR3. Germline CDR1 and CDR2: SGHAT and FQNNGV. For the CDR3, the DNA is TGTGCCAGCAGCTTAGGTCTGGGGTCTGAGCAGTTCTTC. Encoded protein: CASSLGLGSEQFF.

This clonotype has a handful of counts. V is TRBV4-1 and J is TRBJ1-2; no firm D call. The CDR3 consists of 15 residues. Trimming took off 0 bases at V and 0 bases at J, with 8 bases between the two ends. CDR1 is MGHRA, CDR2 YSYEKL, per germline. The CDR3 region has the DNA TGCGCCAGCAGCCAAGATTGGCATACTAACTATGGCTACACCTTC. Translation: CASSQDWHTNYGYTF.

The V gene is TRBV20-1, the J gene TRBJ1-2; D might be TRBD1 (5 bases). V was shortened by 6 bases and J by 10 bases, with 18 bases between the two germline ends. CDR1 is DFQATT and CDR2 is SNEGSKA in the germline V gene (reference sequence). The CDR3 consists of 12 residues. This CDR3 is CSASFTGAHYTF. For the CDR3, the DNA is TGCAGTGCCTCGTTCACAGGTGCCCACTACACCTTC.

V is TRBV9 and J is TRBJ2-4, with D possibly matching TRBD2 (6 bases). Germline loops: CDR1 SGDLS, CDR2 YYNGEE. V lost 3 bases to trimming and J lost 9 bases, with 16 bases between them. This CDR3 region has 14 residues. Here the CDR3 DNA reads TGTGCCAGCAGCGGTCCCCTGGGGGGAGGCATTCAGTACTTC. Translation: CASSGPLGGGIQYF.

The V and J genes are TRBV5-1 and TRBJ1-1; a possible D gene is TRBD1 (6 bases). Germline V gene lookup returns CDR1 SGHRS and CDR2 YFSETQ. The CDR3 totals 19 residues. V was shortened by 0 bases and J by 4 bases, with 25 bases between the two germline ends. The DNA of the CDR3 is TGCGCCAGCAGCTTGGTACCTCTGGGTTGGGTCAGGGGCCCCACTGAAGCTTTCTTT. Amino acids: CASSLVPLGWVRGPTEAFF.

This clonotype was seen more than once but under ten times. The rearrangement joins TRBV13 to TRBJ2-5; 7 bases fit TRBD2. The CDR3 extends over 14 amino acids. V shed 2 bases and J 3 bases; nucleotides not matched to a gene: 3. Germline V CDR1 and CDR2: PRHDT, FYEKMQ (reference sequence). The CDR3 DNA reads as TGTGCCAGCAGCTTAAGGGCGGGGGAAGAGACCCAGTACTTC. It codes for CASSLRAGEETQYF. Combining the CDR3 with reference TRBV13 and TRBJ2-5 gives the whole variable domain AAGVIQSPRHLIKEKRETATLKCYPIPRHDTVYWYQQGPGQDPQFLISFYEKMQSDKGSIPDRFSAQQFSDYHSELNMSSLELGDSALYFCASSLRAGEETQYFGPGTRLLVL.

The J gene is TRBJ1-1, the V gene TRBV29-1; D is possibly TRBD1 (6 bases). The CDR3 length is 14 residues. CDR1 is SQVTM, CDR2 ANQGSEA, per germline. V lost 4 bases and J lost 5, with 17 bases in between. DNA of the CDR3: TGCAGCGTTGCTCCTACCGGCAGGGGAACTGAAGCTTTCTTT. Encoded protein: CSVAPTGRGTEAFF.

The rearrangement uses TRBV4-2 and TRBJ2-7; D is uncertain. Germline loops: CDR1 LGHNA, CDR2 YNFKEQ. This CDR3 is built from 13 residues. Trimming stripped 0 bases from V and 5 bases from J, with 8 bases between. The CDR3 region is CASSQESQHEQYF. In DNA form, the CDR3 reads TGTGCCAGCAGCCAAGAATCACAGCACGAGCAGTACTTC.

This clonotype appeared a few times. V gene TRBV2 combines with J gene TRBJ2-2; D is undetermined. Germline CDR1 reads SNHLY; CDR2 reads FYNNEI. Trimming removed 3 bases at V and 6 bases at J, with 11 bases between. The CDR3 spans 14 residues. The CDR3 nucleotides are TGTGCCAGCAGTGACCGATTAATGGCCGGGGAGCTGTTTTTT. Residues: CASSDRLMAGELFF.

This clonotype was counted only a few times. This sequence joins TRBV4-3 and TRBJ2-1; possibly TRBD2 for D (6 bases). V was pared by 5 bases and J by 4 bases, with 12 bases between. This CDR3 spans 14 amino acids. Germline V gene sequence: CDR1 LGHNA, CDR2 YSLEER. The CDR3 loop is CASSEGGPYNEQFF. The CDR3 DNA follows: TGCGCCAGCAGCGAAGGAGGGCCGTACAATGAGCAGTTCTTC.

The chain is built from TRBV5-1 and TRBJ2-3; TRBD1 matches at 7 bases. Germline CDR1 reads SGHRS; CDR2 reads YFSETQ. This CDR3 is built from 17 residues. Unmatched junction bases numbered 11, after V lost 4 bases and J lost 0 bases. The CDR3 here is CASSPLGAGGSTDTQYF. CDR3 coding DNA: TGCGCCAGCAGCCCCCTGGGGGCAGGGGGAAGCACAGATACGCAGTATTTT.

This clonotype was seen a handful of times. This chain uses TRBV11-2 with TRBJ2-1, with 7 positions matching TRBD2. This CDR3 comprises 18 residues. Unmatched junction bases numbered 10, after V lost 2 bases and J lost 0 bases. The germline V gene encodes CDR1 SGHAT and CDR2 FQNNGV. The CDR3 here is CASSLFLRREFSYNEQFF. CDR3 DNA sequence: TGTGCCAGCAGCTTATTCCTACGGCGGGAGTTCTCCTACAATGAGCAGTTCTTC. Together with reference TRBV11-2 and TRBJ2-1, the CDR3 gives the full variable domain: EAGVAQSPRYKIIEKRQSVAFWCNPISGHATLYWYQQILGQGPKLLIQFQNNGVVDDSQLPKDRFSAERLKGVDSTLKIQPAKLEDSAVYLCASSLFLRREFSYNEQFFGPGTRLTVL.

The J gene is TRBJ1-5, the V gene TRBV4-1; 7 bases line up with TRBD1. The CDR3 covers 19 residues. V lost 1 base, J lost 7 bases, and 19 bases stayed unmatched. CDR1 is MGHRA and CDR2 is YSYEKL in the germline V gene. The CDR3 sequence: CASSQGARGTQLSLQPQHF. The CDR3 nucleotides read TGCGCCAGCAGCCAAGGCGCCAGGGGGACTCAGTTGTCCCTACAGCCCCAGCATTTT.

The CDR3 loop is CASSPERGGSSYNEQFF. CDR3 nucleotide sequence: TGCGCCAGCAGCCCCGAGAGGGGGGGCAGCTCCTACAATGAGCAGTTCTTC. The chain joins TRBV4-3 to TRBJ2-1; perhaps TRBD2 as D (7 bases). Germline lookup yields CDR1 LGHNA and CDR2 YSLEER. This CDR3 comprises 17 residues. V gave up 4 bases and J gave up 0 bases, with 16 bases separating them.

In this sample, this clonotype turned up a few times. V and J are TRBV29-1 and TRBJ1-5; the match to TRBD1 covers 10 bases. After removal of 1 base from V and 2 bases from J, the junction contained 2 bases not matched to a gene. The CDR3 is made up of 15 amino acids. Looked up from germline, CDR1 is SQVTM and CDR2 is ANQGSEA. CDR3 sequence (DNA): TGCAGCGTTGAAGGACAGGGGGCCGGCAATCAGCCCCAGCATTTT. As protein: CSVEGQGAGNQPQHF.

The DNA for the CDR3 is TGTGCCAGCATTCGGGCTAGCGGACACAATGAGCAGTTCTTC. Translation gives CASIRASGHNEQFF. The chain has TRBV6-1 and TRBJ2-1; 7 bases map to TRBD2. V was clipped by 7 bases and J by 5 bases; unmatched bases: 8. The V gene's germline CDR1 is MNHNS and CDR2 SASEGT. The length of the CDR3 is 14 residues.

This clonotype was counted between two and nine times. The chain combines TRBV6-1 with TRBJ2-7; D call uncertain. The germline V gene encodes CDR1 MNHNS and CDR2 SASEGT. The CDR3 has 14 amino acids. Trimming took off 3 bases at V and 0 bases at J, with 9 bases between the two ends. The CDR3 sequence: CASSEITSSYEQYF. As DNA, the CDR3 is TGTGCCAGCAGTGAGATAACCAGCTCCTACGAGCAGTACTTC.